The 22 T cell receptor beta chains given below trace back to one sample, sequenced in a study of shared clonotypes between healthy human individuals. Terminally differentiated effector memory CD45RA+ cells were excluded from the naive CD8 cells, which were CD45RO-negative and positively selected for CCR7. Profiling relied on immunoSEQ multiplex PCR, and the TCRdb table lists in-frame clones only, not all of them. The sample includes hundreds of thousands of clones, roughly 94% of them seen just once. The sequenced sample consisted of naive CD8+ T cells sorted from blood. The receptor source for this set is a man aged 25-45 years in good health.

The chain has TRBV7-3 and TRBJ2-5, with 7 bases matching TRBD1. CDR1 is SGHTA, CDR2 FQGTGA, per germline. J gave up 1 base and V 6 bases, and 8 bases lay outside the gene matches. This CDR3 comprises 15 residues. The CDR3 DNA sequence: TGTGCCAGCAGTGAAACAGGGGACCTCCAAGAGACCCAGTACTTC. This sequence encodes CASSETGDLQETQYF.

To note about this clone: Other DNA sequences within the sample encode an identical CDR3. The chain couples TRBV9 to TRBJ2-7; TRBD2 might be the D (6 bases). Germline values: CDR1 SGDLS, CDR2 YYNGEE. This CDR3 is built from 13 residues. V was pared by 2 bases and J by 3 bases, with 9 bases between. CDR3 in DNA: TGTGCCAGCAGCGTTGGCGGGAACTACGAGCAGTACTTC. Its protein product is CASSVGGNYEQYF.

The chain links TRBV5-6 to TRBJ1-5; 8 bases are a match to TRBD1. This CDR3 spans 18 amino acids. Trimming at V came to 0 bases and at J to 7 bases, leaving 15 bases not matched to a gene. In germline, CDR1 is SGHDT, CDR2 YYEEEE. The CDR3 region is CASSLAAGTGPMIQPQHF. The DNA of the CDR3 is TGTGCCAGCAGCTTGGCCGCCGGGACAGGTCCTATGATCCAGCCCCAGCATTTT.

The chain has TRBV29-1 and TRBJ2-1; 8 bases are shared with TRBD1. V was clipped by 2 bases and J by 4 bases; unmatched bases: 10. Per the germline V gene, CDR1 is SQVTM and CDR2 is ANQGSEA. This CDR3 comprises 16 residues. The chain's CDR3 is CSVEMFGTGVYNEQFF. In nucleotides, the CDR3 is TGCAGCGTTGAAATGTTCGGGACAGGAGTATACAATGAGCAGTTCTTC.

The chain employs TRBV4-1 and TRBJ2-7; weak D call: TRBD2 (6 bases). V lost 2 bases to trimming and J lost 7 bases, with 30 bases between them. This CDR3 has 19 residues. Germline V gene data show CDR1 as MGHRA and CDR2 as YSYEKL. The CDR3 sequence is CASSQLPPGAGKSSYEQYF. The CDR3 bases are TGCGCCAGCAGCCAACTCCCCCCGGGAGCAGGGAAAAGTTCTTATGAGCAGTACTTC.

V gene TRBV7-9 combines with J gene TRBJ2-1; D gene unclear. Germline V CDR1 and CDR2: SEHNR, FQNEAQ (reference sequence). CDR3 length: 16 amino acids. Deletions cut 1 base from V and 2 bases from J, with 12 bases between. DNA for the CDR3: TGTGCCAGCAGCTTAGTGGCCGCCACACCCTACAATGAGCAGTTCTTC. Its protein product is CASSLVAATPYNEQFF.

A word on this clone: This may come from a read error, since a much larger clone is one base off. The V gene is TRBV6-6, the J gene TRBJ2-7, with 9 bases that match TRBD2. The CDR3 is 13 residues long. After removal of 7 bases from V and 3 bases from J, the junction contained 4 bases not matched to a gene. CDR1 and CDR2 from the germline V gene are MNHNY and SVGAGI (reference sequence). This CDR3 is CASTQTSGYEQYF. As DNA, the CDR3 is TGTGCCAGCACCCAGACTAGCGGCTACGAGCAGTACTTC.

This clone was detected once. CDR3 DNA sequence: TGTGCCAACCCCCTGGACAGGGCCTATGGCTACACCTTC. It is translated as CANPLDRAYGYTF. J is TRBJ1-2 and V is TRBV2, with 8 bases aligning to TRBD1. In germline, CDR1 is SNHLY, CDR2 FYNNEI. With 10 bases clipped from V and 4 bases from J, the junction kept 8 bases outside the gene matches. This CDR3 is 13 amino acids long. The variable domain in full, completed from reference TRBV2 and TRBJ1-2, reads EPEVTQTPSHQVTQMGQEVILRCVPISNHLYFYWYRQILGQKVEFLVSFYNNEISEKSEIFDDQFSVERPDGSNFTLKIRSTKLEDSAMYFCANPLDRAYGYTFGSGTRLTVV.

The rearrangement uses TRBV19 and TRBJ1-2, with D possibly being TRBD1 (6 bases). The CDR3 is made up of 12 amino acids. CDR1 is LNHDA, CDR2 SQIVND, per germline (reference sequence). Trimming stripped 7 bases from V and 8 bases from J, with 14 bases between. CDR3 sequence reads: CASMGGASGYTF. As DNA, the CDR3 is TGTGCCAGTATGGGGGGCGCATCGGGCTACACCTTC.

The V gene is TRBV5-1, the J gene TRBJ2-5, with D perhaps TRBD2 (6 bases). CDR1 is SGHRS and CDR2 is YFSETQ in the germline V gene. The germline V and J ends were trimmed by 0 bases and 0 bases, with 6 bases remaining between them. The CDR3 spans 14 residues. Here the CDR3 DNA reads TGCGCCAGCAGCTTGGGGGACTACCAAGAGACCCAGTACTTC. It translates to CASSLGDYQETQYF.

V gene TRBV11-2 combines with J gene TRBJ1-5; D may be TRBD1 (5 bases). The V end lost 6 bases, the J end lost 2 bases, and 8 bases lay between the germline ends. This CDR3 region has 13 residues. From germline, CDR1 is SGHAT and CDR2 FQNNGV. Here the CDR3 reads CASRGEGNQPQHF. CDR3 DNA: TGTGCCAGCAGGGGGGAGGGCAATCAGCCCCAGCATTTT.

Comments on this clone: Relative to the germline gene, one junction end is altered; a read error may explain this. The chain combines TRBV7-2 with TRBJ2-4; 16 bases align to TRBD2. The CDR3 is 13 amino acids. Germline V gene sequence: CDR1 SGHTA, CDR2 FQGNSA. In nucleotides, the CDR3 is TGTGCCAGCAGCTCTGCGGGACTAGCGGGAGGGATTTTC. Translation gives CASSSAGLAGGIF.

This chain uses TRBV5-1 with TRBJ1-1; D gene ambiguous. The CDR3 has 14 amino acids. Trimming pared 3 bases from V and 0 bases from J, leaving 9 bases between. The germline V gene has CDR1 SGHRS and CDR2 YFSETQ. In DNA, the CDR3 is TGCGCCAGCAGCTCCCGGTCGCTGAACACTGAAGCTTTCTTT. Protein product: CASSSRSLNTEAFF.

The chain carries TRBV27 and TRBJ2-1; D possibly uses TRBD1 or TRBD2 (5 bases each). The CDR3 totals 13 residues. CDR1 is MNHEY and CDR2 is SMNVEV in the germline V gene (reference sequence). V lost 1 base to trimming and J lost 14 bases, with 15 bases between them. The CDR3 loop is CASSLYGGTREFF. The CDR3 DNA follows: TGTGCCAGCAGTTTATACGGTGGGACCAGGGAGTTCTTC.

This clone was observed once. Other nucleotide sequences in the sample specify the same CDR3. The chain links TRBV9 to TRBJ2-7, with 7 positions matching TRBD1. The CDR3 sequence is 15 residues long. Losses at the gene ends were 0 bases for V and 2 bases for J; bases not matched to a gene: 5. The V gene's germline CDR1 is SGDLS and CDR2 YYNGEE. CDR3 sequence: CASSVARDSTYEQYF. DNA for the CDR3: TGTGCCAGCAGCGTAGCGAGGGACAGCACCTACGAGCAGTACTTC.

V is TRBV7-6 and J is TRBJ2-1; 11 nucleotides match TRBD2. CDR3 length equals 20 residues. Trimming took 5 bases from V and 5 from J; bases not matched to a gene: 20. Germline V gives CDR1 SGHVS, CDR2 FNYEAQ. CDR3 DNA sequence: TGTGCCAGCAGCCTATCCGGGACAGGGAATAGCGGGAGGGTCCACAATGAGCAGTTCTTC. This translates into CASSLSGTGNSGRVHNEQFF.

This chain connects TRBV9 to TRBJ2-3; D is ambiguous. The CDR3 is 15 residues long. The V gene's germline CDR1 is SGDLS and CDR2 YYNGEE. Trimming shortened V by 4 bases and J by 0 bases, and 12 bases separated the two germline ends. As DNA, the CDR3 is TGTGCCAGCAGCTCCTGGGATTTTAGCACAGATACGCAGTATTTT. This gives the protein CASSSWDFSTDTQYF.

V gene TRBV6-5 combines with J gene TRBJ1-1; perhaps TRBD1 as D (6 bases). This CDR3 contains 13 residues. Looked up from germline, CDR1 is MNHEY and CDR2 is SVGAGI. Trimming shortened V by 8 bases and J by 3 bases, and 13 bases separated the two germline ends. The CDR3 loop reads CASGHREHTEAFF. CDR3 nucleotides: TGTGCCAGCGGACACAGGGAGCACACTGAAGCTTTCTTT.

This clone was picked up one time. The chain joins TRBV28 to TRBJ2-7; D gene unclear. V lost 7 bases to trimming and J lost 0 bases, with 7 bases between them. The V gene's germline CDR1 is MDHEN and CDR2 SYDVKM. The CDR3 loop spans 12 amino acids. DNA of the CDR3: TGTGCCAGCAATTCCGTCTCCTACGAGCAGTACTTC. It is translated as CASNSVSYEQYF.

This rearrangement joins TRBV4-1 to TRBJ1-1; D may be TRBD1 (6 bases). Germline V gives CDR1 MGHRA, CDR2 YSYEKL. V lost 2 bases to trimming and J lost 7 bases, with 14 bases between them. The CDR3 totals 14 residues. The CDR3 DNA sequence: TGCGCCAGCAGCCAAAACCCAGGGGTGTTTGAAGCTTTCTTT. As protein: CASSQNPGVFEAFF.

The chain links TRBV19 to TRBJ2-1; TRBD2 is a possible D gene (5 bases). The V end lost 7 bases, the J end lost 8 bases, and 12 bases lay between the germline ends. This CDR3 comprises 12 residues. CDR1 is LNHDA, CDR2 SQIVND, per germline (reference sequence). CDR3 region: CASIGPGDEQFF. The CDR3, as DNA: TGTGCCAGTATCGGGCCCGGGGATGAGCAGTTCTTC.

The chain combines TRBV7-2 with TRBJ2-5; 7 bases fit TRBD1. The CDR3 sequence is 14 residues long. The V gene end was trimmed by 5 bases and the J gene end by 5 bases; junction bases not matched to a gene: 8. The V gene's germline CDR1 is SGHTA and CDR2 FQGNSA. CDR3 residues: CASSQDRPEETQYF. CDR3 nucleotide sequence: TGTGCCAGCAGCCAGGACAGGCCTGAGGAGACCCAGTACTTC. Full variable domain (remainder filled in from reference TRBV7-2 and TRBJ2-5): GAGVSQSPSNKVTEKGKDVELRCDPISGHTALYWYRQSLGQGLEFLIYFQGNSAPDKSGLPSDRFSAERTGGSVSTLTIQRTQQEDSAVYLCASSQDRPEETQYFGPGTRLLVL.